The 20 T cell receptor beta chains reported below all come from one sample, sequenced in a study of cytomegalovirus exposure and HLA in healthy donors. The PCR had 60 Vbeta and 13 Jbeta primers. Clones were sequenced by immunoSEQ multiplex PCR, and TCRdb holds only the in-frame ones, with some missing. Found here are roughly 100,000 clones, roughly 80% of them singletons; the top ten hold about 1.6%. Sequencing input: PBMCs. The source of these receptors is a man aged 45-65 years in good health and CMV-seronegative.

With respect to this clone: The identical CDR3 is also encoded by other nucleotide sequences in the sample. The chain employs TRBV6-5 and TRBJ1-4; no clear D gene. The CDR3 is made up of 15 amino acids. V gave up 0 bases and J gave up 8 bases, with 13 bases separating them. Germline V lookup: CDR1 MNHEY, CDR2 SVGAGI. The CDR3 DNA reads as TGTGCCAGCAGTTACTCGAGGGTCGTAAGCGAAAAACTGTTTTTT. This sequence encodes CASSYSRVVSEKLFF.

The V and J genes are TRBV4-1 and TRBJ2-1; the match to TRBD1 covers 8 bases. Trimming cost V 4 bases and J 4 bases; bases outside gene matches: 6. Germline lookup yields CDR1 MGHRA and CDR2 YSYEKL. This CDR3 spans 15 amino acids. CDR3 loop: CASSRNRGSYNEQFF. The CDR3 nucleotides read TGCGCCAGCAGCCGCAACAGGGGGTCGTACAATGAGCAGTTCTTC.

There are a few counts of this clone. V is TRBV7-9 and J is TRBJ2-1, with D tentatively TRBD1 (6 bases). Trimming pared 6 bases from V and 4 bases from J, leaving 13 bases between. CDR1 is SEHNR, CDR2 FQNEAQ, per germline (reference sequence). CDR3 length equals 14 residues. The CDR3 nucleotides read TGTGCCAGCAGAGGCATGGGGGCATACAATGAGCAGTTCTTC. This codes for CASRGMGAYNEQFF.

J is TRBJ1-1 and V is TRBV2; possibly TRBD1 for D (6 bases). Germline values: CDR1 SNHLY, CDR2 FYNNEI. This CDR3 contains 14 residues. V was cut by 6 bases and J by 1 base, with 12 bases left in between. The CDR3 spells CASRPSGENTEAFF. CDR3 coding DNA: TGTGCCAGCAGGCCTTCAGGGGAGAACACTGAAGCTTTCTTT.

This clone appeared once. The chain is built from TRBV2 and TRBJ1-4; D is uncertain. CDR1 and CDR2 from the germline V gene are SNHLY and FYNNEI. V dropped 2 bases and J dropped 7 bases, with 5 bases sitting between them. CDR3 length: 12 amino acids. The CDR3: CASSETGEKLFF. As DNA, the CDR3 is TGTGCCAGCAGTGAAACGGGTGAAAAACTGTTTTTT.

The chain recombines TRBV9 with TRBJ2-5, with 8 bases lining up with TRBD2. The CDR3 spans 15 residues. CDR1 is SGDLS and CDR2 is YYNGEE in the germline V gene. V lost 0 bases, J lost 5 bases, and 6 bases stayed unmatched. The CDR3 DNA sequence: TGTGCCAGCAGCGTAGCGGGGGGGCCCTGGGAGACCCAGTACTTC. Translation gives CASSVAGGPWETQYF.

This rearrangement joins TRBV6-6 to TRBJ1-3; D uncertain. V was cut by 6 bases and J by 2 bases, with 8 bases left in between. Germline CDR1 is MNHNY and CDR2 is SVGAGI (reference sequence). The CDR3 is 13 residues long. The CDR3 DNA follows: TGTGCCAGCAGCTATGATACTGGAAACACCATATATTTT. Translating gives CASSYDTGNTIYF.

In its sample, this clone was seen a few times. The chain uses TRBV7-9 and TRBJ2-7; D gene ambiguous. V shed 5 bases and J shed 6 bases, with 14 bases lying between them. The CDR3 covers 13 residues. Per germline, CDR1 SEHNR and CDR2 FQNEAQ (reference sequence). CDR3 sequence: CASSGVRSSEQYF. As DNA, the CDR3 is TGTGCCAGCAGCGGAGTTAGGTCGAGCGAGCAGTACTTC.

The chain recombines TRBV14 with TRBJ1-2, with D possibly TRBD1 on 6 matching bases. CDR1 and CDR2 from the germline V gene are SGHDN and FVKESK. The CDR3 contains 16 residues. Trimming cost V 0 bases and J 4 bases, with 15 bases left between them. The CDR3: CASSQDLVAGAYGYTF. In DNA form, the CDR3 reads TGTGCCAGCAGCCAAGATCTAGTTGCGGGGGCCTATGGCTACACCTTC.

The chain has TRBV6-5 and TRBJ1-1; D may be TRBD1 (5 bases). CDR3 length: 14 residues. CDR1 MNHEY and CDR2 SVGAGI come from the germline V gene. Trimming stripped 0 bases from V and 3 bases from J, with 8 bases between. CDR3 residues: CASSYSFRDTEAFF. CDR3 DNA sequence: TGTGCCAGCAGTTACTCCTTCAGGGACACTGAAGCTTTCTTT.

The genes are TRBV6-5 and TRBJ1-5; no reliable D call. Germline V gene sequence: CDR1 MNHEY, CDR2 SVGAGI. V was trimmed by 5 bases and J by 7 bases, leaving 12 bases between them. The CDR3 length is 13 residues. As DNA, the CDR3 is TGTGCCAGCAGTCAAAACATCGGGCAGCCCCAGCATTTT. It translates to CASSQNIGQPQHF.

This sequence joins TRBV5-1 and TRBJ2-2; perhaps TRBD2 as D (6 bases). The V gene lost 0 bases and the J gene lost 3 bases, with 9 bases spanning the gap. Germline V lookup: CDR1 SGHRS, CDR2 YFSETQ. CDR3 length: 15 residues. The CDR3 DNA sequence: TGCGCCAGCAGCTTGGTGCCGGGGGACACCGGGGAGCTGTTTTTT. Encoded protein: CASSLVPGDTGELFF. Based on the CDR3 plus reference TRBV5-1 and TRBJ2-2, the full variable domain is KAGVTQTPRYLIKTRGQQVTLSCSPISGHRSVSWYQQTPGQGLQFLFEYFSETQRNKGNFPGRFSGRQFSNSRSEMNVSTLELGDSALYLCASSLVPGDTGELFFGEGSRLTVL.

This clone is a singleton in its sample. This chain connects TRBV4-1 to TRBJ2-5; TRBD2 aligns across 15 bases. J gave up 1 base and V 1 base, and 1 base lay outside the gene matches. The CDR3 contains 17 residues. Germline V gene sequence: CDR1 MGHRA, CDR2 YSYEKL. Here the CDR3 reads CASSQVGLAGGQETQYF. The CDR3 DNA sequence: TGCGCCAGCAGCCAAGTGGGACTAGCGGGGGGCCAAGAGACCCAGTACTTC.

V usage is TRBV7-2 and J usage is TRBJ2-6, with 9 nucleotides matching TRBD1. Germline V gene lookup returns CDR1 SGHTA and CDR2 FQGNSA. The length of the CDR3 is 16 residues. After removal of 5 bases from V and 4 bases from J, the junction contained 6 bases not matched to a gene. The CDR3 protein is CASSPRTGDGANVLTF. In DNA, the CDR3 is TGTGCCAGCAGCCCGAGGACAGGGGACGGGGCCAACGTCCTGACTTTC.

The rearrangement links TRBV18 to TRBJ1-1; D not certain. Germline values: CDR1 KGHSH, CDR2 LQKENI. This CDR3 contains 14 residues. Trimming removed 4 bases from V and 7 bases from J, with 16 bases in between. Written as DNA, the CDR3 is TGTGCCAGCTCACTCCCTCGCCCCAGCGATGAAGCTTTCTTT. It translates to CASSLPRPSDEAFF.

The chain carries TRBV6-1 and TRBJ1-1; 7 bases line up with TRBD1. Unmatched junction bases numbered 4, after V lost 0 bases and J lost 3 bases. The CDR3 sequence is 15 residues long. Looked up from germline, CDR1 is MNHNS and CDR2 is SASEGT. CDR3 amino acids: CASSEAPGGYTEAFF. CDR3 nucleotides: TGTGCCAGCAGTGAAGCGCCAGGGGGTTACACTGAAGCTTTCTTT.

Note on this clone: Different DNA sequences within this sample yield the same CDR3. V usage is TRBV9 and J usage is TRBJ1-2, with D uncertain. V gave up 0 bases and J gave up 5 bases, with 8 bases separating them. The germline V gene has CDR1 SGDLS and CDR2 YYNGEE. This CDR3 contains 13 residues. DNA of the CDR3: TGTGCCAGCAGCGTAGGCCAGAATTATGGCTACACCTTC. It translates to CASSVGQNYGYTF.

This clone was found once. The V and J genes are TRBV6-1 and TRBJ1-3; maybe TRBD1 (6 bases). There are 15 residues in the CDR3. Germline V gives CDR1 MNHNS, CDR2 SASEGT. V lost 4 bases and J lost 2, with 12 bases in between. The CDR3 region has the DNA TGTGCCAGCAGTGTCTCCGGGACACCTGGAAACACCATATATTTT. It translates to CASSVSGTPGNTIYF.

As concerns this clone: Germline is not matched at one junction end, which may reflect a read error. The V and J genes are TRBV7-7 and TRBJ2-5, with D perhaps TRBD2 (5 bases). CDR1 and CDR2 from the germline V gene are SSHAT and FNYEAQ (reference sequence). The CDR3 sequence is 15 residues long. CDR3 DNA sequence: TGTGCTAGCAGCTCCGGAAGAGGGATTTTAGAGACCCAGTACTTC. It yields the protein CASSSGRGILETQYF.

The chain is built from TRBV6-1 and TRBJ1-3, with D perhaps TRBD1 (5 bases). V lost 2 bases and J lost 3, with 8 bases in between. CDR1 is MNHNS, CDR2 SASEGT, per germline. The CDR3 is 14 residues long. In nucleotides, the CDR3 is TGTGCCAGCAGTGAACAGGGCGGTGGAAACACCATATATTTT. Amino acid sequence: CASSEQGGGNTIYF.